This paragraph reports one T cell receptor beta chain. The antigen is not known. The data were taken from a study of cytomegalovirus exposure and HLA in healthy donors. Primers for the PCR totalled 60 Vbeta and 13 Jbeta. Profiled with immunoSEQ multiplex PCR; TCRdb holds only in-frame clones, not every one. The table records 150,000 to 200,000 clones, 65% to 90% of them present only once. Overall study findings and caveats: Relative to equally common others, HLA-associated TCR beta chains showed greater clonal expansion in a later analysis. Some V segments (TRBV6-2 and TRBV6-3 among them) were excluded as indistinguishable.

The germline CDR1 and CDR2 sequences are MNHEY and SVGAGI. The length of the CDR3 is 13 residues. Trimming left V 5 bases short and J 4 bases short, with 9 bases between. This sequence was found in a middle-aged man in good health and CMV-seropositive. This rearrangement joins TRBV6-5 to TRBJ2-1; D remains ambiguous. The sample comprised PBMCs. The CDR3 loop is CASSQHRYNEQFF. DNA for the CDR3: TGTGCCAGCAGTCAACACAGATACAATGAGCAGTTCTTC.